The text below deals with one TCR beta chain. What it binds is unknown. An end of the junction differs from the germline gene, which may be a read error. Other nucleotide sequences from this sample produce the same CDR3. The data stem from a study of cytomegalovirus exposure and HLA in healthy donors. The primer mix had 60 Vbeta and 13 Jbeta primers. Authors' data handling: About 11 million of 70 million to 80 million unique TCR beta chains were shared, per a later count. Sequencing was performed with immunoSEQ multiplex PCR; in TCRdb, only in-frame clones are kept and a portion is missing. D and trimming were read from the DNA, whereas the V and J calls and clone size are those reported in that table. The repertoire holds fewer than 200,000 clones, with approximately 90% as singletons. Study-level results: Altogether, 160 or so TCR beta chains were recorded as cytomegalovirus-associated.

The CDR3 extends over 12 amino acids. Germline lookup yields CDR1 MRHNA and CDR2 SNTAGT. The specimen sequenced was PBMCs. The receptor was derived from a boy under 10 years old in good health and CMV-seronegative. The genes are TRBV6-4 and TRBJ2-2; TRBD2 is a possible D gene (5 bases). CDR3 sequence: CASSRGTGELFF. The CDR3 region has the DNA TGCGCCAGCAGTCGGGGCACCGGGGAGCTGTTTTTT.